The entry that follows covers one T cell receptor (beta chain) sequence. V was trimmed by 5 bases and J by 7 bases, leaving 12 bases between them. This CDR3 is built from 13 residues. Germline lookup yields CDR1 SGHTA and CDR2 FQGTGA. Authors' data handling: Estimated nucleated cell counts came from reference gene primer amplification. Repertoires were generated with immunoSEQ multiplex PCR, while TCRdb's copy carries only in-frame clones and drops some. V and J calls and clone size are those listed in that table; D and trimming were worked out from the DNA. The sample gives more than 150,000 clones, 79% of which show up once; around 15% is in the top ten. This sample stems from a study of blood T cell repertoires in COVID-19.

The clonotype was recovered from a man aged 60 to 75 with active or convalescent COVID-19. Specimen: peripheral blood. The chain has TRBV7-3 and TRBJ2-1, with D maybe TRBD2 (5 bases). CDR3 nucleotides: TGTGCCAGCAGCGACCAGACTAAAAATGAGCAGTTCTTC. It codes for CASSDQTKNEQFF. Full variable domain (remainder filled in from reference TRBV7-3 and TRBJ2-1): GAGVSQTPSNKVTEKGKYVELRCDPISGHTALYWYRQSLGQGPEFLIYFQGTGAADDSGLPNDRFFAVRPEGSVSTLKIQRTERGDSAVYLCASSDQTKNEQFFGPGTRLTVL.